The 7 T cell receptor beta chains given below trace back to one sample, sequenced in a study of vaccination effects on CD4 cells after COVID-19. Between days 9 and 10 of culture, CD4+ T cells were separated out. No antigen has been assigned to these receptors. Here immunoSEQ multiplex PCR was the method, and the copy in TCRdb shows in-frame clones only, minus some. The table has tens of thousands of clones, more than 55% seen once. This material consisted of CD4+ T cells from PBMCs cultured without peptide, taken before COVID-19 vaccination. These receptors all stem from a human donor who received a COVID-19 vaccine.

The rearrangement uses TRBV12-3 or TRBV12-4 and TRBJ1-3; D unclear. This CDR3 has 12 residues. Trimming pared 4 bases from V and 4 bases from J, leaving 5 bases between. The chain's CDR3 is CASSSAGNTIYF. The CDR3 region has the DNA TGTGCCAGCAGTTCAGCCGGAAACACCATATATTTT.

The rearrangement uses TRBV14 and TRBJ2-1, with D unclear. Germline V gives CDR1 SGHDN, CDR2 FVKESK. V was clipped by 4 bases and J by 2 bases, with 12 bases between them. The CDR3 runs to 15 residues. This CDR3 reads CASSPVTATYNEQFF. The CDR3, as DNA: TGTGCCAGCAGCCCCGTAACGGCTACCTACAATGAGCAGTTCTTC.

This chain links TRBV5-4 with TRBJ2-1, with 7 positions matching TRBD1. V shed 1 base, J shed 8 bases, and the junction held 9 bases outside the gene matches. CDR3 length: 15 residues. Looked up from germline, CDR1 is SGHNT and CDR2 is YYREEE (reference sequence). CDR3 sequence reads: CASSLFGQVTHEQFF. The CDR3, as DNA: TGTGCCAGCAGCTTGTTCGGACAGGTTACCCATGAGCAGTTCTTC.

The J gene is TRBJ2-3, the V gene TRBV2; 9 bases align to TRBD2. V was pared by 7 bases and J by 4 bases, with 9 bases of the junction left unmatched. In germline, CDR1 is SNHLY, CDR2 FYNNEI. The CDR3 is 15 residues long. CDR3 in amino acids: CASKETGLAPDTQYF. The CDR3 region has the DNA TGTGCCAGCAAAGAAACGGGACTAGCCCCAGATACGCAGTATTTT.

The chain uses TRBV9 and TRBJ1-4; 7 nucleotides agree with TRBD1. Losses at the gene ends were 0 bases for V and 8 bases for J; bases not matched to a gene: 7. This CDR3 has 15 amino acids. From germline, CDR1 is SGDLS and CDR2 YYNGEE. The CDR3, as DNA: TGTGCCAGCAGCGTAGCGGGGACAGTTGGAGAAAAACTGTTTTTT. Translated: CASSVAGTVGEKLFF. Full variable domain (rest looked up from reference TRBV9 and TRBJ1-4): DSGVTQTPKHLITATGQRVTLRCSPRSGDLSVYWYQQSLDQGLQFLIQYYNGEERAKGNILERFSAQQFPDLHSELNLSSLELGDSALYFCASSVAGTVGEKLFFGSGTQLSVL.

The chain has TRBV7-9 and TRBJ1-2; no definite D call. Looked up from germline, CDR1 is SEHNR and CDR2 is FQNEAQ (reference sequence). With 0 bases removed from V and 7 bases from J, the gap between germline ends came to 12 bases. The CDR3 is 14 amino acids. The CDR3 bases are TGTGCCAGCAGCTTAGCCGGGGTTTCGGGTGGCTACACCTTC. Protein: CASSLAGVSGGYTF.

The chain uses TRBV3-1 (or the pseudogene TRBV3-2) and TRBJ2-7, with D uncertain. V was pared by 1 base and J by 1 base, with 2 bases between. The CDR3 is 12 residues long. Germline V lookup: CDR1 LGHDT, CDR2 YNNKEL (reference sequence). CDR3 region: CASSQGSYEQYF. Here the CDR3 DNA reads TGTGCCAGCAGCCAAGGGTCCTACGAGCAGTACTTC.